The 28 T cell receptor beta chains reported below all come from one sample, sequenced in a study of shared clonotypes between healthy human individuals. The assay was immunoSEQ multiplex PCR, and TCRdb's table has in-frame clones only and misses some. The sample lists roughly 1,600,000 clones; approximately 98.5% were seen once. The material sequenced was naive CD4+ T cells sorted from blood. Stated subset: CD45RA+ positively selected. These receptors were taken from a man aged 30 to 39 in good health.

The V and J genes are TRBV7-9 and TRBJ1-5, with 7 bases fitting TRBD1. The CDR3 contains 14 residues. Trimming at V came to 3 bases and at J to 4 bases, leaving 3 bases not matched to a gene. The V gene's germline CDR1 is SEHNR and CDR2 FQNEAQ (reference sequence). CDR3: CASSFQGENQPQHF. The CDR3 DNA reads as TGTGCCAGCAGCTTTCAGGGGGAAAATCAGCCCCAGCATTTT.

The chain carries TRBV12-5 and TRBJ2-7, with no clear D. The CDR3 has 12 amino acids. The V and J ends lost 0 bases and 6 bases respectively, with 6 bases between them. The germline V gene encodes CDR1 LGHNT and CDR2 FRNRAP. CDR3 region: CASGLVDGEQYF. The CDR3 region has the DNA TGTGCTAGTGGTTTGGTAGACGGCGAGCAGTACTTC.

This chain links TRBV5-1 with TRBJ2-1; D might be TRBD1 or TRBD2, each matching 5 bases. The CDR3 is made up of 15 amino acids. The germline gives CDR1 SGHRS, CDR2 YFSETQ. The V end was cut by 5 bases, the J end by 6 bases, with 18 bases between. CDR3 in DNA: TGCGCCAGCAGTGGGGGATCACGCTTATCCAATGAGCAGTTCTTC. Translating gives CASSGGSRLSNEQFF.

In DNA, the CDR3 is TGTGCCAGCAGTTTTCTGGCGGGCTACGAGCAGTACTTC. This gives the protein CASSFLAGYEQYF. This sequence joins TRBV28 and TRBJ2-7, with a tentative D call TRBD2 (5 bases). Germline loops: CDR1 MDHEN, CDR2 SYDVKM. The CDR3 covers 13 residues. V lost 3 bases and J 3 bases, leaving 9 bases between the germline ends.

V usage is TRBV28 and J usage is TRBJ2-7; D ambiguous. CDR1 is MDHEN, CDR2 SYDVKM, per germline. This CDR3 comprises 16 residues. V shed 3 bases and J shed 0 bases, with 15 bases lying between them. CDR3 sequence reads: CASSFPTPRSSYEQYF. DNA for the CDR3: TGTGCCAGCAGTTTCCCGACACCAAGAAGCTCCTACGAGCAGTACTTC.

A single count supports this clone. V gene TRBV5-1 combines with J gene TRBJ2-7; 9 nucleotides line up with TRBD1. Germline V gene sequence: CDR1 SGHRS, CDR2 YFSETQ. V shed 7 bases and J 6 bases; nucleotides not matched to a gene: 14. This CDR3 is built from 15 residues. The CDR3 sequence is CASSPEGTGPSEQYF. The CDR3 DNA is TGCGCCAGCTCGCCAGAAGGGACAGGGCCCTCCGAGCAGTACTTC.

CDR3 region: CASSLGIAGASQETQYF. In DNA form, the CDR3 reads TGCGCCAGCAGCCTGGGGATAGCGGGAGCTTCCCAAGAGACCCAGTACTTC. This chain links TRBV5-1 with TRBJ2-5; 9 nucleotides align to TRBD2. CDR1 SGHRS and CDR2 YFSETQ come from the germline V gene. The CDR3 has 17 residues. Trimming removed 4 bases from V and 1 base from J; junction bases left unmatched: 11.

This clone was seen just once. The gene calls are TRBV7-2 and TRBJ2-7; TRBD2 aligns across 12 bases. The germline CDR1 and CDR2 sequences are SGHTA and FQGNSA. The CDR3 sequence is 16 residues long. With 1 base clipped from V and 2 bases from J, the junction kept 3 bases outside the gene matches. The CDR3 nucleotides are TGTGCCAGCAGCTTAGGGGGACTAGCGGGCGCCTACGAGCAGTACTTC. Protein sequence: CASSLGGLAGAYEQYF.

The rearrangement uses TRBV7-9 and TRBJ2-7; D remains ambiguous. V lost 4 bases and J lost 3, with 13 bases in between. The CDR3 has 14 amino acids. Looked up from germline, CDR1 is SEHNR and CDR2 is FQNEAQ (reference sequence). CDR3 DNA: TGTGCCAGCAGCTACTATGAGTATAGCTACGAGCAGTACTTC. Protein product: CASSYYEYSYEQYF.

The rearrangement joins TRBV5-4 to TRBJ2-7; 10 positions agree with TRBD1. Losses at the gene ends were 0 bases for V and 5 bases for J; bases not matched to a gene: 5. Germline CDR1 SGHNT, CDR2 YYREEE (reference sequence). This CDR3 region has 15 residues. CDR3 in DNA: TGTGCCAGCAGCTTGGCCTCCGGGACAGGGGACGAGCAGTACTTC. It is translated as CASSLASGTGDEQYF.

As DNA, the CDR3 is TGCGCCAGCAGGGGGACAGGGTATTCTGGGGCCAACGTCCTGACTTTC. It encodes CASRGTGYSGANVLTF. The chain recombines TRBV5-1 with TRBJ2-6, with 9 bases lining up with TRBD1. V lost 5 bases, J lost 1 base, and 4 bases stayed unmatched. Germline V CDR1 and CDR2: SGHRS, YFSETQ. This CDR3 comprises 16 residues.

The rearrangement uses TRBV5-4 and TRBJ2-5; a weak D match, TRBD1 (6 bases). Trimming removed 5 bases from V and 1 base from J, with 9 bases in between. CDR1 SGHNT and CDR2 YYREEE come from the germline V gene (reference sequence). This CDR3 has 13 amino acids. This chain's CDR3 is CASRDSSQETQYF. The CDR3, as DNA: TGTGCCAGCAGGGACAGTTCCCAAGAGACCCAGTACTTC.

This clone was seen once. The rearrangement links TRBV7-2 to TRBJ1-1, with 8 bases matching TRBD1. With 5 bases clipped from V and 4 bases from J, the junction kept 9 bases outside the gene matches. The CDR3 spans 15 residues. In germline, CDR1 is SGHTA, CDR2 FQGNSA. DNA for the CDR3: TGTGCCAGCAGCCCCCGGACAGGGCTGATCACTGAAGCTTTCTTT. This translates into CASSPRTGLITEAFF.

The rearrangement joins TRBV5-5 to TRBJ1-1, with D possibly TRBD1 on 5 matching bases. The CDR3 is 14 residues long. The V gene lost 4 bases and the J gene lost 4 bases, with 14 bases spanning the gap. Germline loops: CDR1 SGHKS, CDR2 YYEKEE (reference sequence). Here the CDR3 DNA reads TGTGCCAGCAGCGTGAATGGGGGGATCACTGAAGCTTTCTTT. Translated, it gives CASSVNGGITEAFF.

As concerns this clone: Other DNA sequences in the sample encode the same CDR3. The chain has TRBV5-5 and TRBJ1-1, with D maybe TRBD1 (6 bases). Germline values: CDR1 SGHKS, CDR2 YYEKEE (reference sequence). V was trimmed by 0 bases and J by 4 bases, leaving 10 bases between them. The CDR3 length is 14 residues. The CDR3 DNA reads TGTGCCAGCAGCTTGGACAGGGCCGTCACTGAAGCTTTCTTT. It codes for CASSLDRAVTEAFF.

V and J are TRBV28 and TRBJ1-2, with D maybe TRBD1 (5 bases). Per germline, CDR1 MDHEN and CDR2 SYDVKM. This CDR3 contains 15 residues. Trimming cost V 4 bases and J 6 bases, with 18 bases left between them. Here the CDR3 reads CASSSTTEVRDGYTF. The CDR3 region has the DNA TGTGCCAGCAGTTCAACGACAGAGGTTAGGGATGGCTACACCTTC.

The V gene is TRBV9, the J gene TRBJ2-2, with D possibly called TRBD1 or TRBD2 (5 bases each). Germline V gives CDR1 SGDLS, CDR2 YYNGEE. This CDR3 is built from 17 residues. The V and J ends lost 0 bases and 0 bases respectively, with 12 bases between them. CDR3 nucleotides: TGTGCCAGCAGCGTAGACCCGGGACGGGCGAACACCGGGGAGCTGTTTTTT. It translates to CASSVDPGRANTGELFF.

V is TRBV14 and J is TRBJ2-2, with D unclear. The CDR3 is made up of 17 amino acids. CDR1 is SGHDN, CDR2 FVKESK, per germline. V lost 5 bases and J lost 2, with 18 bases in between. The CDR3 sequence: CASSASVFRPNTGELFF. The CDR3 DNA reads TGTGCCAGCAGCGCAAGCGTATTTAGGCCCAACACCGGGGAGCTGTTTTTT.

This clone was seen a single time. The chain couples TRBV4-2 to TRBJ2-7; D may match TRBD1 or TRBD2 (6 bases each). Trimming took 0 bases from V and 5 from J, leaving 23 bases between them. The CDR3 contains 18 residues. Germline-derived CDR1 and CDR2 are LGHNA and YNFKEQ. The CDR3 nucleotides read TGTGCCAGCAGCCAAGATGGAGGACAGCGACTAGGAAATAACGAGCAGTACTTC. This codes for CASSQDGGQRLGNNEQYF.

The chain combines TRBV5-1 with TRBJ2-3; TRBD1 agrees at 7 bases. The length of the CDR3 is 16 residues. CDR1 is SGHRS, CDR2 YFSETQ, per germline. Germline trimming cut 5 bases from V and 4 bases from J; bases unmatched to any gene: 13. CDR3 region: CASSLLQGIVADTQYF. The CDR3 bases are TGCGCCAGCAGTTTACTACAGGGGATAGTCGCAGATACGCAGTATTTT.

The gene calls are TRBV5-8 and TRBJ2-5, with 7 bases matching TRBD1. CDR3 length: 13 residues. In germline, CDR1 is SGHTS, CDR2 YDEGEE. V shed 5 bases and J 5 bases; nucleotides not matched to a gene: 6. The CDR3 coding sequence is TGTGCCAGCAGAGTGACAGGGCAGGAGACCCAGTACTTC. It is translated as CASRVTGQETQYF.

This chain links TRBV5-1 with TRBJ2-7, with 9 bases that match TRBD2. The CDR3 contains 16 residues. Per germline, CDR1 SGHRS and CDR2 YFSETQ. Unmatched junction bases numbered 8, after V lost 4 bases and J lost 0 bases. Here the CDR3 DNA reads TGCGCCAGCAGCACCATGGCGGGAGGGTCCTCCTACGAGCAGTACTTC. Its translation is CASSTMAGGSSYEQYF.

The genes are TRBV30 and TRBJ2-7; D tentatively reads TRBD1 or TRBD2 (5 bases each). Germline V gene data show CDR1 as GTSNPN and CDR2 as SVGIG (reference sequence). The CDR3 has 13 amino acids. Trimming removed 1 base at V and 6 bases at J, with 13 bases between. The CDR3 reads CAWSGQLGVEQYF. DNA of the CDR3: TGTGCCTGGAGTGGTCAACTGGGGGTCGAGCAGTACTTC.

The rearrangement uses TRBV10-3 and TRBJ1-2; 7 bases match TRBD1. Germline V CDR1 and CDR2: ENHRY, SYGVKD. The trim removed 9 bases at V and 6 bases at J, leaving 13 bases unmatched. The CDR3 is made up of 14 amino acids. CDR3 sequence (DNA): TGTGCCATACGCCAGACAGGGTTTCTCAATGGCTACACCTTC. Encoded protein: CAIRQTGFLNGYTF.

This clone appeared a single time. The genes are TRBV14 and TRBJ1-2; 7 bases map to TRBD1. The V gene's germline CDR1 is SGHDN and CDR2 FVKESK. The V and J ends lost 2 bases and 0 bases, in that order; junction bases with no gene match: 3. CDR3 size: 15 residues. CDR3 in amino acids: CASSQPGQTNYGYTF. The CDR3, as DNA: TGTGCCAGCAGCCAACCGGGACAGACTAACTATGGCTACACCTTC.

The rearrangement links TRBV25-1 to TRBJ2-7; maybe TRBD1 (5 bases). This CDR3 spans 13 amino acids. The V end lost 3 bases, the J end lost 5 bases, and 11 bases lay between the germline ends. Germline CDR1 MGHDK, CDR2 SYGVNS. The CDR3 region has the DNA TGTGCCAGCAGTGACGACAGACCCCACGAGCAGTACTTC. Its translation is CASSDDRPHEQYF.

CDR3 DNA sequence: TGTGCCAGTTCCGGGACGCCCTCCTACGAGCAGTACTTC. It is translated as CASSGTPSYEQYF. The gene calls are TRBV5-4 and TRBJ2-7, with D perhaps assigned TRBD1 or TRBD2 (5 bases each). The CDR3 extends over 13 amino acids. Deletions cut 8 bases from V and 0 bases from J, with 12 bases between. In germline, CDR1 is SGHNT, CDR2 YYREEE (reference sequence). Full variable domain (rest looked up from reference TRBV5-4 and TRBJ2-7): ETGVTQSPTHLIKTRGQQVTLRCSSQSGHNTVSWYQQALGQGPQFIFQYYREEENGRGNFPPRFSGLQFPNYSSELNVNALELDDSALYLCASSGTPSYEQYFGPGTRLTVT.

The rearrangement links TRBV5-4 to TRBJ2-3, with D possibly TRBD2 on 6 matching bases. Trimming cost V 3 bases and J 3 bases, with 8 bases left between them. This CDR3 is 13 amino acids long. Germline V gives CDR1 SGHNT, CDR2 YYREEE (reference sequence). CDR3 coding DNA: TGTGCCAGCAGCTCGGGACTTACAGATACGCAGTATTTT. It codes for CASSSGLTDTQYF.